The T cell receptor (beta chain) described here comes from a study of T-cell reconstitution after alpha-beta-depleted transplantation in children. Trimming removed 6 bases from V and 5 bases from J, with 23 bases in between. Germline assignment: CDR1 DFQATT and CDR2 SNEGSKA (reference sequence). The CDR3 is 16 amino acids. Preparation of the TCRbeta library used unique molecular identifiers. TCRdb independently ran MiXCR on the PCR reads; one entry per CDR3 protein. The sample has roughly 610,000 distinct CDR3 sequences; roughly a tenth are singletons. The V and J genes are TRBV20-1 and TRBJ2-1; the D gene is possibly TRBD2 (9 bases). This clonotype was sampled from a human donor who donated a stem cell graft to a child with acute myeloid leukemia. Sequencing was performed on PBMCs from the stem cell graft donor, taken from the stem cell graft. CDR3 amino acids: CSAGDPGGGGDNEQFF. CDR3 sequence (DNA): TGCAGTGCGGGAGACCCAGGGGGCGGGGGGGACAATGAGCAGTTCTTC.